This T cell receptor (beta chain) was observed in a study of T-cell reconstitution after alpha-beta-depleted transplantation in children. Study results and caveats: It was surviving recipient T cells and thymic progenitors that gave some patients high TCRbeta diversity at day 60. By about two months after transplant, alpha-beta T cells reportedly arose from several hundred graft clones that had expanded. After one year, T-cell counts and TCRbeta diversity mostly came from new T cells.

The trim removed 5 bases at V and 8 bases at J, leaving 6 bases unmatched. CDR3 length: 14 residues. This clonotype was seen many times. As yet, its antigen is unknown. Preparation of the TCRbeta library involved a method that used unique molecular identifiers. Via MiXCR, TCRdb re-called the PCR reads, giving one row per CDR3 protein. The sample includes 55,000 to 90,000 distinct CDR3 sequences, around 4.7% of them seen just once. The source material was PBMCs, mostly from graft donor cells, sampled 180 days after TCRalphabeta/CD19-depleted stem cell transplant. This chain links TRBV12-3 or TRBV12-4 with TRBJ1-6; 7 bases are shared with TRBD1. The source is a boy under two years old who had a stem cell transplant for acute myeloid leukemia, so the T cells may come from the graft donor. CDR3 residues: CASSLDRVHSPLHF. The CDR3 DNA is TGTGCCAGCAGTCTAGACAGGGTCCATTCACCCCTCCACTTT.